Listed here are 19 T cell receptor beta chains from one sample, sequenced in a study of T cell responses to AZD1222 COVID-19 vaccine. Here immunoSEQ multiplex PCR was the method, and the copy in TCRdb shows in-frame clones only, minus some. Of tens of thousands of clones listed, roughly 90% are singletons. Source: peripheral blood, taken on day 0 of AZD1222 vaccination. The receptors originated from an adult in good health.

This chain uses TRBV28 with TRBJ1-4; a possible D gene is TRBD1 (5 bases). V was clipped by 5 bases and J by 8 bases, with 15 bases between them. In germline, CDR1 is MDHEN, CDR2 SYDVKM. The CDR3 extends over 14 amino acids. CDR3 in amino acids: CASSPRTPGEKLFF. Here the CDR3 DNA reads TGTGCCAGCAGTCCCCGGACACCTGGAGAAAAACTGTTTTTT.

The V and J genes are TRBV7-9 and TRBJ2-3, with 13 bases aligning to TRBD2. The junction had 9 bases not matched to a gene; V was cut back by 5 bases and J by 10 bases. CDR3 size: 15 residues. Looked up from germline, CDR1 is SEHNR and CDR2 is FQNEAQ (reference sequence). CDR3 bases: TGTGCCAGCAGCGCTACTAGCGGGAGGGCCAGGGCGCAGTATTTT. This sequence encodes CASSATSGRARAQYF.

The chain recombines TRBV6-1 with TRBJ1-1; unclear D gene. This CDR3 region has 15 residues. CDR1 MNHNS and CDR2 SASEGT come from the germline V gene. Trimming removed 1 base at V and 2 bases at J, with 11 bases between. The DNA for the CDR3 is TGTGCCAGCAGTGAAGACACGGCCAAAAACACTGAAGCTTTCTTT. Amino acid sequence: CASSEDTAKNTEAFF.

This chain joins TRBV23-1 and TRBJ2-3, with TRBD1 as a possible D gene (5 bases). TRBV23-1 is given ORF status, its function remaining uncertain. The CDR3 spans 13 residues. CDR3 sequence: CGPYKGATDTQYF. The CDR3 DNA sequence: TGCGGGCCATATAAAGGGGCGACTGATACGCAGTATTTT.

The chain links TRBV21-1 to TRBJ2-1; TRBD2, the table's D call, was not compared with the DNA. TRBV21-1 counts as a pseudogene. This CDR3 region has 15 residues. CDR3 in amino acids: CASSARGGRSCGQFF. The DNA for the CDR3 is TGTGCCAGCAGCGCGAGGGGCGGGAGAAGCTGCGGGCAGTTCTTC.

This clone has a single count. The V and J genes are TRBV15 and TRBJ1-5; no clear D gene. The germline V gene encodes CDR1 LNHNV and CDR2 YYDKDF (reference sequence). Deletions cut 1 base from V and 1 base from J, with 8 bases between. This CDR3 spans 15 amino acids. For the CDR3, the DNA is TGTGCCACCAGCAGAGCCCAACCCAGCAATCAGCCCCAGCATTTT. Amino acids: CATSRAQPSNQPQHF.

The chain links TRBV24-1 to TRBJ2-3; 7 bases match TRBD1. The V gene's germline CDR1 is KGHDR and CDR2 SFDVKD. CDR3 size: 14 residues. The J segment lost 1 base and the V segment lost 5 bases, leaving 2 bases of the junction unmatched. This CDR3 is CATSVTGGTDTQYF. The DNA of the CDR3 is TGTGCCACCAGTGTAACAGGGGGCACAGATACGCAGTATTTT.

This clone appeared a single time. V gene TRBV19 combines with J gene TRBJ1-5; 8 positions match TRBD1. CDR3 length: 13 residues. Germline CDR1 is LNHDA and CDR2 is SQIVND (reference sequence). The J segment lost 9 bases and the V segment lost 8 bases, leaving 9 bases of the junction unmatched. The CDR3 bases are TGTGCCAGTTCCGGCAGGGGGCGTTTGCCCCAGCATTTT. It yields the protein CASSGRGRLPQHF. The full variable domain, completed using reference TRBV19 and TRBJ1-5, is DGGITQSPKYLFRKEGQNVTLSCEQNLNHDAMYWYRQDPGQGLRLIYYSQIVNDFQKGDIAEGYSVSREKKESFPLTVTSAQKNPTAFYLCASSGRGRLPQHFGDGTRLSIL.

The chain combines TRBV4-1 with TRBJ2-1; D is undetermined. The CDR3 has 12 amino acids. The germline V and J ends were trimmed by 3 bases and 1 base, with 1 base remaining between them. The V gene's germline CDR1 is MGHRA and CDR2 YSYEKL. The CDR3 nucleotides are TGCGCCAGCAGCCAGTCCTACAATGAGCAGTTCTTC. Its translation: CASSQSYNEQFF.

The J gene is TRBJ2-4, the V gene TRBV29-1; D possibly corresponds to TRBD1 (6 bases). V was cut by 5 bases and J by 5 bases, with 7 bases left in between. From germline, CDR1 is SQVTM and CDR2 ANQGSEA. The CDR3 has 11 amino acids. The CDR3: CSVYRENIQYF. The CDR3 bases are TGCAGCGTTTACAGGGAAAACATTCAGTACTTC.

The gene calls are TRBV6-5 and TRBJ2-1; 8 bases are a match to TRBD1. The CDR3 is 14 residues long. Germline lookup yields CDR1 MNHEY and CDR2 SVGAGI. V was clipped by 2 bases and J by 6 bases; unmatched bases: 3. The CDR3 sequence is CASSYPGTGNEQFF. For the CDR3, the DNA is TGTGCCAGCAGTTACCCCGGGACAGGCAATGAGCAGTTCTTC.

This rearrangement joins TRBV3-1 (or the pseudogene TRBV3-2) to TRBJ1-3; D gene uncertain. Trimming cost V 3 bases and J 1 base, with 10 bases left between them. Per germline, CDR1 LGHDT and CDR2 YNNKEL (reference sequence). The CDR3 length is 15 residues. CDR3 residues: CASSHSSESGNTIYF. The CDR3 nucleotides read TGTGCCAGCAGCCACTCGTCGGAATCTGGAAACACCATATATTTT.

V and J are TRBV3-1 (or the pseudogene TRBV3-2) and TRBJ1-2; 8 nucleotides line up with TRBD1. This CDR3 has 15 residues. V dropped 0 bases and J dropped 7; count of bases not matched to a gene: 7. The germline V gene has CDR1 LGHDT and CDR2 YNNKEL (reference sequence). The CDR3 DNA is TGTGCCAGCAGCCAAGAGAACAGGGGGTGGGGTGGCTACACCTTC. It translates to CASSQENRGWGGYTF.

V gene TRBV11-2 combines with J gene TRBJ2-5; perhaps D is TRBD1 or TRBD2 (5 bases each). The CDR3 consists of 15 residues. The germline V and J ends were trimmed by 5 bases and 5 bases, with 18 bases remaining between them. Germline CDR1 SGHAT, CDR2 FQNNGV. CDR3 coding DNA: TGTGCCAGCAGCAGGATAGGGGAGCCGGGCGAGACCCAGTACTTC. As protein: CASSRIGEPGETQYF.

This chain connects TRBV5-4 to TRBJ1-2, with a weak D call TRBD1 (5 bases). This CDR3 is built from 14 residues. Germline V lookup: CDR1 SGHNT, CDR2 YYREEE (reference sequence). Trimming took 2 bases from V and 8 from J, leaving 16 bases between them. DNA for the CDR3: TGTGCCAGCAGCTTACCAGGGCCGGTCTACGGCTACACCTTC. Its protein is CASSLPGPVYGYTF. The variable domain in full, with the rest retrieved from reference TRBV5-4 and TRBJ1-2, is ETGVTQSPTHLIKTRGQQVTLRCSSQSGHNTVSWYQQALGQGPQFIFQYYREEENGRGNFPPRFSGLQFPNYSSELNVNALELDDSALYLCASSLPGPVYGYTFGSGTRLTVV.

The V call is TRBV9, the J call TRBJ2-1; TRBD2 agrees at 9 bases. The V and J ends lost 3 bases and 2 bases, in that order; junction bases with no gene match: 6. The CDR3 sequence is 16 residues long. The germline gives CDR1 SGDLS, CDR2 YYNGEE. This CDR3 reads CASSAGGLAAYNEQFF. The CDR3 DNA is TGTGCCAGCAGCGCCGGGGGACTAGCTGCCTACAATGAGCAGTTCTTC.

The V and J genes are TRBV3-1 (or the pseudogene TRBV3-2) and TRBJ2-1; D possibly matches TRBD1 or TRBD2 (6 bases each). Trimming left V 5 bases short and J 9 bases short, with 26 bases between. Germline lookup yields CDR1 LGHDT and CDR2 YNNKEL (reference sequence). The CDR3 spans 17 residues. The CDR3 DNA reads as TGTGCCAGCAGCACCCAGGTCGGGGGCGGCCCACAAGGTGAGCAGTTCTTC. It specifies CASSTQVGGGPQGEQFF.

This rearrangement joins TRBV10-3 to TRBJ2-2; TRBD2 agrees at 11 bases. CDR3 size: 17 residues. The ends lost 3 bases at V and 6 bases at J; junction bases unmatched: 9. The germline V gene encodes CDR1 ENHRY and CDR2 SYGVKD. The CDR3 DNA reads as TGTGCCATCAGTGAAATAGCGGGAGGGACGTCTGCCGGGGAGCTGTTTTTT. It specifies CAISEIAGGTSAGELFF.

This clone was counted once. The CDR3 loop is CASSSGHEYQPQHF. In DNA, the CDR3 is TGTGCCAGCAGCTCTGGACATGAGTATCAGCCCCAGCATTTT. The chain employs TRBV5-4 and TRBJ1-5, with D possibly TRBD1 on 5 matching bases. V was cut by 3 bases and J by 5 bases, with 12 bases left in between. The CDR3 runs 14 residues. CDR1 and CDR2 (germline): SGHNT, YYREEE (reference sequence).